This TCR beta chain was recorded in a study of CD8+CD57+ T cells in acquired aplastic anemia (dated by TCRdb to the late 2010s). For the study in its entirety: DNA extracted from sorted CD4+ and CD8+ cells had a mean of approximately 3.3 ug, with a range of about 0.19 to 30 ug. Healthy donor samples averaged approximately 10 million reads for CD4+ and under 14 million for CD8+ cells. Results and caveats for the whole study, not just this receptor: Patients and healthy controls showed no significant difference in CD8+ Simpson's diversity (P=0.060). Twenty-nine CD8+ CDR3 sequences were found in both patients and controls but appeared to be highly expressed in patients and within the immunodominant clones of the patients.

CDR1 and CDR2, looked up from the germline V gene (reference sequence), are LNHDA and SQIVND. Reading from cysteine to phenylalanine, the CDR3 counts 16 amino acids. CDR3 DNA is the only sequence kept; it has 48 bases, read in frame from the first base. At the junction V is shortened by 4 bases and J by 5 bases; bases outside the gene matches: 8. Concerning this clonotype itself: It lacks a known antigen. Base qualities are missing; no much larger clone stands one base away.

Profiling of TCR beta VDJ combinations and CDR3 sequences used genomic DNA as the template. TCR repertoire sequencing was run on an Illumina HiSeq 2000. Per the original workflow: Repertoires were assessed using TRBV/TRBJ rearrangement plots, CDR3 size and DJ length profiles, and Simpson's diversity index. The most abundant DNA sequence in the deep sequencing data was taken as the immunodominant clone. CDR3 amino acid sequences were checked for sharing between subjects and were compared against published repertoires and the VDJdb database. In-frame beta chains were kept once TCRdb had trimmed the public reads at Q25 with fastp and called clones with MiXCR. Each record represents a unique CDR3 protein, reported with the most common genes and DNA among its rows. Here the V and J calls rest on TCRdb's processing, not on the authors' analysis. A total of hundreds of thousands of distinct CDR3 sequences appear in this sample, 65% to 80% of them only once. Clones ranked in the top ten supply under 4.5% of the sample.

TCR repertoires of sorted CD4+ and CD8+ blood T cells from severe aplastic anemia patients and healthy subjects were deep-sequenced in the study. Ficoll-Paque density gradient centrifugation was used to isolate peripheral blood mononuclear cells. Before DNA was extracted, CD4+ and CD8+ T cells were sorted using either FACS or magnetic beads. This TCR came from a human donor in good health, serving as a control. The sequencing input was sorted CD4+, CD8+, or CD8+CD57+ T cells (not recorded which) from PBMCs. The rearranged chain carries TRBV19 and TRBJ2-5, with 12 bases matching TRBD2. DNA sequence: TGTGCCAGTAGTACCTCTAGCGGGGGGGCCTGGGAGACCCAGTACTTC. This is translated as CASSTSSGGAWETQYF. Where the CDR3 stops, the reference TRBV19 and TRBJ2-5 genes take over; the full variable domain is DGGITQSPKYLFRKEGQNVTLSCEQNLNHDAMYWYRQDPGQGLRLIYYSQIVNDFQKGDIAEGYSVSREKKESFPLTVTSAQKNPTAFYLCASSTSSGGAWETQYFGPGTRLLVL.